This TCR beta chain was recovered during a study of cytomegalovirus exposure and HLA in healthy donors. In the study overall: Inside one of the first data releases sat about 85 million unique TCRs taken from HLA-typed donors.

Trimming left V 0 bases short and J 0 bases short, with 4 bases between. This CDR3 contains 15 residues. Germline V gene lookup returns CDR1 SGHRS and CDR2 YFSETQ. PCR primers comprised 60 Vbeta and 13 Jbeta primers. This table comes from immunoSEQ multiplex PCR, and its TCRdb copy is limited to in-frame clones, with some not included. The sample shows around 90,000 clones, over 60% of them seen only once. Every donor was a healthy person donating bone marrow. What was sequenced was PBMCs. The clonotype originates from a boy aged 5-17 years in good health and CMV-seropositive. This sequence joins TRBV5-1 and TRBJ1-6; no clear D. CDR3 DNA sequence: TGCGCCAGCAGCTTGGGGAGCTCCTATAATTCACCCCTCCACTTT. This codes for CASSLGSSYNSPLHF.